This T cell receptor beta chain originates from a study of regulatory T cells in long-lasting Graves disease. Whole-study findings and limits: Accuracy was perhaps lowered by the small sample size. Patients with persistent disease showed a bias toward TRBV28, TRBJ1-2 and TRBJ2-5.

Documented time point: newly diagnosed GD, antithyroid drugs for less than 3 months. RNA extracted from PBMCs served as the sequencing template. This clonotype was observed a handful of times. Its specificity is not known. Building of the TCR beta libraries involved iRepertoire HTBI primers and Arm-PCR of CDR3 regions. TCRdb reprocessed the multiplex PCR reads via MiXCR and lists one record per CDR3 protein. The profile shows about 620,000 distinct CDR3 sequences, under 20% of them singletons. Germline V gives CDR1 DFQATT, CDR2 SNEGSKA (reference sequence). The CDR3 sequence is 21 residues long. Trimming cost V 3 bases and J 1 base, with 34 bases left between them. The data were also submitted as part of a second study, on T cells in Graves' hyperthyroidism and ophthalmopathy. That work contributes: TCR CDR3 regions were first amplified by RT-PCR with HTBI primers. The blood repertoire included most of the expanded thyroid clonotypes above 0.001.

The sequencing here drew on peripheral blood mononuclear cells (PBMCs), taken at new diagnosis, from a patient treated with antithyroid drugs. The TCR sequence derives from a woman aged 25-40 years with Graves disease. This rearrangement joins TRBV20-1 to TRBJ2-7, with a tentative D call TRBD1 (6 bases). Written as DNA, the CDR3 is TGCAGTGCTAGTAGAGGGGTTAGACCGGGGACACCCGACTTAAGGTCCTACGAGCAGTACTTC. Amino acid sequence: CSASRGVRPGTPDLRSYEQYF.